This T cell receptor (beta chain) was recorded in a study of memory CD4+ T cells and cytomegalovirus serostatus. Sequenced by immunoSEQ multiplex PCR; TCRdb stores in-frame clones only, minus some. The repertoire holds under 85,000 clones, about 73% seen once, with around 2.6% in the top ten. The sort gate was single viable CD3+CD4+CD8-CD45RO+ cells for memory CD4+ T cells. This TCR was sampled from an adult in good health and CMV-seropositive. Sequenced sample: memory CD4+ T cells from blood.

CDR3 protein: CASSEQAAGGAFF. CDR3 nucleotide sequence: TGTGCCAGCAGTGAACAGGCGGCAGGAGGAGCTTTCTTT. The chain couples TRBV2 to TRBJ1-1; D is undetermined. The V end lost 2 bases, the J end lost 10 bases, and 14 bases lay between the germline ends. The CDR3 covers 13 residues. Germline CDR1 and CDR2: SNHLY and FYNNEI.